The clone carrying this TCR beta chain occurred once. RNA, once extracted, was reverse transcribed into cDNA for use as the sequencing template. Sequencing used immunoSEQ multiplex PCR; TCRdb keeps in-frame clones, though not all of them. The sample yields about 140,000 clones, approximately 90% seen once. This record belongs to a study of CD8+ T cells in alopecia areata. CDR1 MNHEY and CDR2 SVGAGI come from the germline V gene. The CDR3 consists of 14 residues. V was shortened by 0 bases and J by 6 bases, with 11 bases between the two germline ends. Treatment of the sample: oral pan-JAK inhibitor, 5-10 mg twice daily. Sorted populations comprised CD4+ and CD8+ T cells obtained from PBMCs.

This TCR derives from a human donor with alopecia areata. Sequenced here: CD8+ T cells sorted from blood, sampled at week 4, from a patient treated with tofacitinib. The gene calls are TRBV6-5 and TRBJ1-2; D ambiguous. The CDR3 sequence: CASSYSNIGDGYTF. The CDR3 DNA is TGTGCCAGCAGTTACTCGAATATCGGTGATGGCTACACCTTC.